In this sample, the clone carrying this T cell receptor beta chain turned up a few times. The sample comes from a study of blood T cell repertoires in COVID-19. Study overall: Donors in the United States, Italy and Spain gave samples during acute or convalescent COVID-19. T cells, B-cell-depleted T cells, or PBMCs provided the cDNA or gDNA that served as material.

Germline V CDR1 and CDR2: SGHVS, FQNEAQ. The length of the CDR3 is 16 residues. Trimming removed 5 bases from V and 0 bases from J, with 17 bases in between. In the original processing: Using reference gene primer amplification, nucleated cell counts were estimated. The method was immunoSEQ multiplex PCR; TCRdb's version includes in-frame clones alone and lacks a portion of them. V and J calls and clone size come straight from that table; D and trimming were deduced from the DNA. The sample lists some 220,000 clones, approximately 80% seen once, with roughly 13% in the top ten. This sequence joins TRBV7-8 and TRBJ2-7; D possibly corresponds to TRBD2 (5 bases). The source of this sequence is a human donor in a cohort sampled during active COVID-19. The specimen was peripheral blood. The CDR3 spells CASSPRTSGSSYEQYF. CDR3 nucleotide sequence: TGTGCCAGCAGCCCCCGGACGAGCGGAAGCTCCTACGAGCAGTACTTC.